This T cell receptor beta chain was sequenced during a study of OX40 agonist ivuxolimab in advanced cancers. Turning to the study itself: An agonistic human IgG2 monoclonal antibody against OX40 (CD134) was given. Ivuxolimab was delivered to patients intravenously every 2 weeks at doses spanning 0.01 to 10 mg/kg.

The CDR3 totals 14 residues. The germline V gene has CDR1 SQVTM and CDR2 ANQGSEA. Losses at the gene ends were 4 bases for V and 0 bases for J; bases not matched to a gene: 5. General study points: The study found among the lowest clonal expansion in partial responders at 0.1-3.0 mg/kg. It was not determined which antigens were specifically recognized by the peripheral T cells that had undergone clonal expansion.

In regard to this clone: Its antigen is currently unknown.

Sequencing used immunoSEQ multiplex PCR; TCRdb keeps in-frame clones, though not all of them. The repertoire consists of some 19,000 clones, with around nine tenths occurring once and the leading ten covering around half. The clonotype was recovered from an adult with an advanced solid tumor such as melanoma, head and neck, liver or kidney cancer. The rearrangement links TRBV29-1 to TRBJ2-7; TRBD2 matches at 8 bases. The source material was CD4+ or CD8+ T cells sorted from blood, sampled in a trial of the OX40 agonist ivuxolimab. This chain's CDR3 is CSVVLAERSYEQYF. The CDR3 coding sequence is TGCAGCGTTGTACTAGCGGAACGCTCCTACGAGCAGTACTTC.